The rows below give T cell receptor beta chains drawn from one sample of a study of cytomegalovirus exposure and HLA in healthy donors. Method: immunoSEQ multiplex PCR; TCRdb's copy keeps in-frame clones and lacks some. The table shows some 200,000 clones, with around 89% occurring only once. What was sequenced was PBMCs. The source of these receptors is a woman aged 18-30 years in good health and CMV-seronegative. CDR3s leave out the opening cysteine and the closing phenylalanine or tryptophan. The size entry is marked missing in some rows and otherwise reads once, few, many or a size class.

cdr3_aa v_call clone_size
ASSLGTSGPLEQY TRBV7-9 -
AWSSQVNQPQH TRBV30 -
ATSSSGQGGYEQY TRBV6-6 -
ASSMGGRAPGEQF TRBV11-2 -
ASSSLGQGTLNTEAF TRBV27 -
ASSPPPGLAGSTGELF TRBV18 once
ASSLAGGPLYGYT TRBV5-4 -
ASSQVVRGEQF TRBV4-3 -
AWATSGSLINEQF TRBV30 -
ASSMDRGETQY TRBV5-6 few
ASSQDGGAAGANVLT TRBV4-3 few
ASQTTGGGYGYT TRBV28 once
AWSGGGTLDQPQH TRBV30 -
ASSLGAQLQGAETQY TRBV5-4 -
ASSARQGSGNEQF TRBV7-2 -
ASSVRMGTGDEKLF TRBV4-1 few
ASSFTSGRDEQF TRBV10-1 -
ASSLGTQGTGANVLT TRBV4-1 -
ASSLVGGSNQPQH TRBV27 -
ASSRTEQGGREKLF TRBV4-3 few
ASSWTSGESSYNEQF TRBV13 -
ASSLTDGDTEAF TRBV11-3 -
ASSLIYSTGDGYT TRBV5-1 -
ATRQHGREGEQY TRBV27 -
ASKWGQGSYEQY TRBV27 -
ASSAGRANTEAF TRBV2 -
ASSLSRDEQF TRBV5-1 -
AISEPDRVPNTEAF TRBV10-3 -
ASSDTQGITNEKLF TRBV25-1 -
ASSVLAGGQETQY TRBV2 -
ASSQEYVLGGANEKLF TRBV4-1 few
ASSSTKGEKLF TRBV5-4 -
ASSPRQGGRYTEAF TRBV4-2 -
AISRWTGTSESTDTQY TRBV10-3 -
ASSESSASTDTQY TRBV18 -
ASSTRQGRSTDTQY TRBV19 -
ASSLFSAGVGPYNEQF TRBV5-6 -
ASSQAYRASGGSYEQY TRBV4-1 -
ASSFPAQGNIQY TRBV7-2 -
ASSLRQGANYGYT TRBV2 -
ASSALSGSSYNEQF TRBV9 -
ASRPGAGNTEAF TRBV2 once
ASRGGGYEQY TRBV27 once
ASSQDGGRANEQF TRBV4-1 -
ASSADPPRGQGTGELF TRBV9 -